The clone carrying this TCR beta chain has a handful of counts. What it binds is not known. CDR3 size: 13 residues. Germline CDR1 and CDR2: DFQATT and SNEGSKA (reference sequence). Trimming pared 3 bases from V and 1 base from J, leaving 6 bases between. The data were taken from a study of identical twins. Regarding the study as a whole: The study found that models underestimated out-of-frame TCR alpha sharing in monozygotic twins. Findings came from cross-sectional statistics, without long-term follow-up of donors. Where out-of-frame alpha sequences were twin-shared, they showed excess low generation probability.

TCRdb reprocessed the 5' RACE reads via MiXCR and lists one record per CDR3 protein. The sample carries roughly 710,000 distinct CDR3 sequences, over 5% recorded once. The chain carries TRBV20-1 and TRBJ2-2, with unresolved D. The source material was naive T cells sorted from blood. The source of this sequence is a man aged 18 to 30 in good health. The CDR3 reads CSASKGNTGELFF. The CDR3 region has the DNA TGCAGTGCTAGTAAGGGGAACACCGGGGAGCTGTTTTTT.